A single T cell receptor (beta chain) is shown here with its context. Germline V lookup: CDR1 SEHNR, CDR2 FQNEAQ (reference sequence). The CDR3 runs 13 residues. V was shortened by 3 bases and J by 2 bases, with 6 bases between the two germline ends. This entry is derived from a study of T cell changes during pregnancy in multiple sclerosis. Sequencing used immunoSEQ multiplex PCR; TCRdb keeps in-frame clones, though not all of them. The sample shows around 50,000 clones, about 90% of them seen only once. This TCR derives from a female donor in good health, enrolled as a control in a pregnancy study. J is TRBJ2-3 and V is TRBV7-9; unclear D gene. Sample: CD4+ T cells from peripheral blood mononuclear cells, taken after pregnancy. The CDR3 reads CASSFRVTDTQYF. The CDR3 bases are TGTGCCAGCAGCTTTCGGGTCACAGATACGCAGTATTTT.